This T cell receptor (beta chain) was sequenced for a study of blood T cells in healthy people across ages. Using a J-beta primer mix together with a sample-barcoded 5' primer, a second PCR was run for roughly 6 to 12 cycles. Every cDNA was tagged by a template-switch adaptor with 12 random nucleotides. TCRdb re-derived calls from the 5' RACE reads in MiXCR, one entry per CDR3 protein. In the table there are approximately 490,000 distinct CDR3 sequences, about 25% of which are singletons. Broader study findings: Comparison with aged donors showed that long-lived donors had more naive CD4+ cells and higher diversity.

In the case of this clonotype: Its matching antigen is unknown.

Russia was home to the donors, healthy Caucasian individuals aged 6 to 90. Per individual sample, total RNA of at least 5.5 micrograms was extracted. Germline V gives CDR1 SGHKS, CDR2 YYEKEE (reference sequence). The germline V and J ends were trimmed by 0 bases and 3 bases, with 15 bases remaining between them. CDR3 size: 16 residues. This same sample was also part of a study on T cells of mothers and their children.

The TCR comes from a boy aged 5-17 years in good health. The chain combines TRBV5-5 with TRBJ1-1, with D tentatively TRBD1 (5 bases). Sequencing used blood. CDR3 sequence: CASSLDNLGTDTEAFF. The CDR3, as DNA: TGTGCCAGCAGCTTGGACAATTTGGGGACGGACACTGAAGCTTTCTTT.